This T cell receptor beta chain appears in the sequencing data of a study of blood T cell repertoires in COVID-19. About the research overall: Donors in the United States, Italy and Spain gave samples during acute or convalescent COVID-19.

With respect to this clone: This sample includes further DNA sequences coding for the same CDR3.

In the source study's methods: Estimates of nucleated cell counts were drawn from the amplification of reference gene primers. TCRdb's table, derived via immunoSEQ multiplex PCR, lists solely in-frame clones and lacks some. V, J and clone size derive from that table, while D and trimming were established from the DNA sequence. The table includes under 350,000 clones, roughly 90% detected once. V dropped 0 bases and J dropped 7 bases, with 5 bases sitting between them. This CDR3 spans 12 amino acids. CDR1 and CDR2 from the germline V gene are SGHRS and YFSETQ. This clonotype originated in a man aged 50 to 59 with acute or convalescent COVID-19. Sequencing was done on a sample of peripheral blood. The chain has TRBV5-1 and TRBJ1-3; D gene unclear. Here the CDR3 DNA reads TGCGCCAGCAGCTTGGACGGGAACACCATATATTTT. It encodes CASSLDGNTIYF.